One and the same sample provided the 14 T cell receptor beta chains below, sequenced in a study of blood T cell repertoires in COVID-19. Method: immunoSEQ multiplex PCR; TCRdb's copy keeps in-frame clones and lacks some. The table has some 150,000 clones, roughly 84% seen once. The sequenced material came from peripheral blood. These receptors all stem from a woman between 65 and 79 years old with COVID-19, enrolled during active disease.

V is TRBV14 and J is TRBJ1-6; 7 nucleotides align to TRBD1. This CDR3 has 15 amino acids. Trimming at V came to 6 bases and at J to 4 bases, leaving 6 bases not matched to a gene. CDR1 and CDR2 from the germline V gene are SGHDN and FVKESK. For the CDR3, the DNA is TGTGCCAGCAGGCCCGGGACAGAATATAATTCACCCCTCCACTTT. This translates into CASRPGTEYNSPLHF.

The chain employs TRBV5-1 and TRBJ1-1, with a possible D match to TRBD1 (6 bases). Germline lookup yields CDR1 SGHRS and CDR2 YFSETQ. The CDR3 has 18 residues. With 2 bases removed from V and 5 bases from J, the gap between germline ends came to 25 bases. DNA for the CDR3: TGCGCCAGCAGCTTACGAGTTCCGGGACAAGACCCGGGTACTGAAGCTTTCTTT. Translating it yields CASSLRVPGQDPGTEAFF.

DNA for the CDR3: TGTGCCAGCAGCTCGGGACTAGCGGTAGAGACCCAGTACTTC. It is translated as CASSSGLAVETQYF. This chain uses TRBV5-5 with TRBJ2-5; 11 bases are shared with TRBD2. Germline values: CDR1 SGHKS, CDR2 YYEKEE (reference sequence). The CDR3 extends over 14 amino acids. V lost 3 bases and J lost 4; bases outside the gene matches: 2. The full variable domain, its missing parts supplied by reference TRBV5-5 and TRBJ2-5, is DAGVTQSPTHLIKTRGQQVTLRCSPISGHKSVSWYQQVLGQGPQFIFQYYEKEERGRGNFPDRFSARQFPNYSSELNVNALLLGDSALYLCASSSGLAVETQYFGPGTRLLVL.

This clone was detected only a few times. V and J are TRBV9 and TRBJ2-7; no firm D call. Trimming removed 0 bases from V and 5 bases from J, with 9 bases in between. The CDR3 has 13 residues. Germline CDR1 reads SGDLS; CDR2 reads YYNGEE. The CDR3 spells CASSVGTVDEQYF. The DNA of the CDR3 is TGTGCCAGCAGCGTAGGTACGGTCGACGAGCAGTACTTC.

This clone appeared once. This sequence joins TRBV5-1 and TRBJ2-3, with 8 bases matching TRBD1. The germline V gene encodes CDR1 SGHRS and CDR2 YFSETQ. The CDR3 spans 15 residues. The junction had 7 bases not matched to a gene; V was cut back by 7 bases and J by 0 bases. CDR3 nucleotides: TGCGCCAGCCGGGGGACAGGAGCTAGCACAGATACGCAGTATTTT. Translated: CASRGTGASTDTQYF.

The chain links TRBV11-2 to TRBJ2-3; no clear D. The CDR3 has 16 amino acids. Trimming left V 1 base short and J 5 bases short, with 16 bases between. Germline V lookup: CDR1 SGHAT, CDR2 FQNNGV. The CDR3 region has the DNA TGTGCCAGCAGCTTAGGGCGGCCGAGCTTGGGAGATACGCAGTATTTT. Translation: CASSLGRPSLGDTQYF.

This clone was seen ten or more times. CDR3 protein: CASGPFTREAFF. CDR3 nucleotide sequence: TGTGCCAGCGGTCCCTTTACTCGTGAAGCTTTCTTT. The chain uses TRBV28 and TRBJ1-1, with unresolved D. The CDR3 has 12 residues. The germline V and J ends were trimmed by 8 bases and 7 bases, with 14 bases remaining between them. Germline CDR1 and CDR2: MDHEN and SYDVKM.

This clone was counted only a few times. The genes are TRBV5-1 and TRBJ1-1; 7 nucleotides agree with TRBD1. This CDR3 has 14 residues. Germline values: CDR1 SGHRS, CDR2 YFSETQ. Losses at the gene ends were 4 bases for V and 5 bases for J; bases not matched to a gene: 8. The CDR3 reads CASSPTGMATEAFF. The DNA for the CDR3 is TGCGCCAGCAGCCCGACAGGGATGGCTACTGAAGCTTTCTTT. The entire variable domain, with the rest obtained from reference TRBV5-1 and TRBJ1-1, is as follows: KAGVTQTPRYLIKTRGQQVTLSCSPISGHRSVSWYQQTPGQGLQFLFEYFSETQRNKGNFPGRFSGRQFSNSRSEMNVSTLELGDSALYLCASSPTGMATEAFFGQGTRLTVV.

The CDR3 loop is CASSYSTAGNTEAFF. The DNA of the CDR3 is TGTGCCAGCAGTTACTCCACAGCGGGGAACACTGAAGCTTTCTTT. V usage is TRBV6-5 and J usage is TRBJ1-1; D uncertain. CDR1 is MNHEY, CDR2 SVGAGI, per germline. The CDR3 spans 15 residues. Trimming left V 0 bases short and J 1 base short, with 9 bases between.

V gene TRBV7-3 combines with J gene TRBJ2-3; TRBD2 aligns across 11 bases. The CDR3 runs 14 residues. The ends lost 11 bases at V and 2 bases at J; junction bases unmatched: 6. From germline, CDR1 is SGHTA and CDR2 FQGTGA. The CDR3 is CALSSGGATDTQYF. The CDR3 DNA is TGTGCCTTAAGTAGCGGGGGGGCCACAGATACGCAGTATTTT.

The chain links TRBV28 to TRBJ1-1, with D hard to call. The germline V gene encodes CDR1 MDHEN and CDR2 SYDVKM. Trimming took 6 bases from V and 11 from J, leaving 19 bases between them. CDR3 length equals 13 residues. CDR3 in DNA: TGTGCCAGCAGCTCGGCGGGTCCGGGTTGGGCTTTCTTT. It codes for CASSSAGPGWAFF. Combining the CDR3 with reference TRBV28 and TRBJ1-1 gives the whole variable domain DVKVTQSSRYLVKRTGEKVFLECVQDMDHENMFWYRQDPGLGLRLIYFSYDVKMKEKGDIPEGYSVSREKKERFSLILESASTNQTSMYLCASSSAGPGWAFFGQGTRLTVV.

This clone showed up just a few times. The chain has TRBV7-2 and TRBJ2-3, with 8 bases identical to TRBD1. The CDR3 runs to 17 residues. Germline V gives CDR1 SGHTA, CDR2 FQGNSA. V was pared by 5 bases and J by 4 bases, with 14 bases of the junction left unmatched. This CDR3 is CASSPQSRTGWADTQYF. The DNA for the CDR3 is TGTGCCAGCAGCCCCCAAAGTAGGACAGGGTGGGCAGATACGCAGTATTTT.

Here the CDR3 reads CAISLGSEDTEAFF. CDR3 sequence (DNA): TGTGCCATCAGTCTAGGGTCGGAGGACACTGAAGCTTTCTTT. This sequence joins TRBV10-3 and TRBJ1-1; D remains ambiguous. This CDR3 comprises 14 residues. V lost 5 bases, J lost 3 bases, and 13 bases lay in between. Germline values: CDR1 ENHRY, CDR2 SYGVKD.

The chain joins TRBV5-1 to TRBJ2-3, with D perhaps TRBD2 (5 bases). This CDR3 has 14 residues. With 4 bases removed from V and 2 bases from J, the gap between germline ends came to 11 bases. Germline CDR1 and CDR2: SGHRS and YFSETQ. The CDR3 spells CASSPPDSTDTQYF. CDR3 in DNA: TGCGCCAGCAGCCCCCCGGACTCCACAGATACGCAGTATTTT.